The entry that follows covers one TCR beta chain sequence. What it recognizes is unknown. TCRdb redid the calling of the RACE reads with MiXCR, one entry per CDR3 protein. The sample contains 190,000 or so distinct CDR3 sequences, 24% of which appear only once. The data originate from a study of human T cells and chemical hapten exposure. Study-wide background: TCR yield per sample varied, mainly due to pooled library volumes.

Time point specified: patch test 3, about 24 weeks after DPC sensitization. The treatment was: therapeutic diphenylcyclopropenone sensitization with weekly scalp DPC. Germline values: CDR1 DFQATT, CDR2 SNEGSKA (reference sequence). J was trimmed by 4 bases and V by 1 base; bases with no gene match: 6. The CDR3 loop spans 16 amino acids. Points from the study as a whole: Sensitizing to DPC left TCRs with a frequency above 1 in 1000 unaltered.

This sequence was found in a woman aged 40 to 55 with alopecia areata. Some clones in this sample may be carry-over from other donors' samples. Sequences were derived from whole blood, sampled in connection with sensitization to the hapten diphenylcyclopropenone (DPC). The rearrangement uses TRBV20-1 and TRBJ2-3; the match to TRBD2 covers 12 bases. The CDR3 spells CSARVTSGRLPDTQYF. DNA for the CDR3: TGCAGTGCTAGAGTTACTAGCGGGAGGCTCCCAGATACGCAGTATTTT.